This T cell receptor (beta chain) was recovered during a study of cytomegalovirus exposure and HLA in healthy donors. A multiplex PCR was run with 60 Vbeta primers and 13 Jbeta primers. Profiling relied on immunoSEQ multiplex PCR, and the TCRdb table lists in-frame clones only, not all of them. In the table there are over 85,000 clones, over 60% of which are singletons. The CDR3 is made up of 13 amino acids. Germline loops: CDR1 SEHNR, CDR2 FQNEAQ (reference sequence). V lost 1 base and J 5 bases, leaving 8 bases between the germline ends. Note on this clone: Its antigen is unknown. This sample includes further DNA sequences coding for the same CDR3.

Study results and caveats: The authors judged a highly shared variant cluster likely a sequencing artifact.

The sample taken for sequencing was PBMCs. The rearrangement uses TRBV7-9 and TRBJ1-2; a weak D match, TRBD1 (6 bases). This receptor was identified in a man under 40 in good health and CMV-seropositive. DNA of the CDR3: TGTGCCAGCAGCTTAGGGACAGATTATGGCTACACCTTC. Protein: CASSLGTDYGYTF. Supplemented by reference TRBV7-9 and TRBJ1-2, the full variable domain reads DTGVSQNPRHKITKRGQNVTFRCDPISEHNRLYWYRQTLGQGPEFLTYFQNEAQLEKSRLLSDRFSAERPKGSFSTLEIQRTEQGDSAMYLCASSLGTDYGYTFGSGTRLTVV.